What follows are 32 T cell receptor beta chains derived from one specimen sequenced in a study of OX40 agonist ivuxolimab in advanced cancers. Clones were read by immunoSEQ multiplex PCR, and TCRdb kept only the in-frame ones, dropping some. The sample shows under 40,000 clones, about 86% of them seen only once. The starting material was CD4+ or CD8+ T cells sorted from blood, obtained in a trial of the OX40 agonist ivuxolimab. The receptor source for this set is an adult with an advanced solid tumor such as melanoma, head and neck, liver or kidney cancer.

The rearrangement joins TRBV20-1 to TRBJ2-7, with D maybe TRBD1 (6 bases). Germline V gene sequence: CDR1 DFQATT, CDR2 SNEGSKA (reference sequence). V was trimmed by 5 bases and J by 2 bases, leaving 7 bases between them. The CDR3 runs 11 residues. CDR3 residues: CSAAGAYEQYF. In nucleotides, the CDR3 is TGCAGTGCTGCAGGGGCCTACGAGCAGTACTTC.

V usage is TRBV9 and J usage is TRBJ1-1; no definite D call. V was cut by 1 base and J by 2 bases, with 6 bases left in between. Germline CDR1 and CDR2: SGDLS and YYNGEE. The CDR3 is made up of 13 amino acids. CDR3 nucleotide sequence: TGTGCCAGCAGCGTATCCAGAAACACTGAAGCTTTCTTT. It encodes CASSVSRNTEAFF.

The rearrangement joins TRBV10-1 to TRBJ2-5; the D call may be TRBD1 or TRBD2 (5 bases each). The CDR3 extends over 15 amino acids. Germline CDR1 and CDR2: WNHNN and SYGVQD (reference sequence). Trimming pared 3 bases from V and 4 bases from J, leaving 15 bases between. The CDR3 spells CASSEKRGVRETQYF. The CDR3 DNA sequence: TGCGCCAGCAGTGAAAAGAGAGGGGTTCGAGAGACCCAGTACTTC.

This chain joins TRBV27 and TRBJ2-2; TRBD1 aligns across 11 bases. The junction had 9 bases not matched to a gene; V was cut back by 8 bases and J by 4 bases. The CDR3 is made up of 16 amino acids. Germline CDR1 is MNHEY and CDR2 is SMNVEV (reference sequence). The CDR3 DNA is TGTGCCAGCGGGAGGACAGGGGGCAGTGGCACCGGGGAGCTGTTTTTT. It translates to CASGRTGGSGTGELFF.

The genes are TRBV10-1 and TRBJ2-7; 12 bases are shared with TRBD1. The length of the CDR3 is 16 residues. Per the germline V gene, CDR1 is WNHNN and CDR2 is SYGVQD (reference sequence). After removal of 7 bases from V and 4 bases from J, the junction contained 11 bases not matched to a gene. DNA of the CDR3: TGCGCCAGCATTATCATAAGGGACAGGGGGCAGTACGAGCAGTACTTC. It yields the protein CASIIIRDRGQYEQYF.

The V gene is TRBV19, the J gene TRBJ1-6; D gene unclear. The CDR3 covers 12 residues. The germline CDR1 and CDR2 sequences are LNHDA and SQIVND (reference sequence). The germline V and J ends were trimmed by 3 bases and 6 bases, with 3 bases remaining between them. The CDR3 DNA is TGTGCCAGTAGTATCCCTAATTCACCCCTCCACTTT. Translating it yields CASSIPNSPLHF. The full variable domain, with the rest looked up from reference TRBV19 and TRBJ1-6, is DGGITQSPKYLFRKEGQNVTLSCEQNLNHDAMYWYRQDPGQGLRLIYYSQIVNDFQKGDIAEGYSVSREKKESFPLTVTSAQKNPTAFYLCASSIPNSPLHFGNGTRLTVT.

This chain uses TRBV5-1 with TRBJ1-4, with 7 nucleotides matching TRBD1. V lost 0 bases and J lost 7; bases outside the gene matches: 9. The germline V gene has CDR1 SGHRS and CDR2 YFSETQ. This CDR3 region has 16 residues. The CDR3 loop is CASSLGLGQVAEKLFF. CDR3 coding DNA: TGCGCCAGCAGCTTGGGGCTAGGACAGGTAGCTGAAAAACTGTTTTTT.

V is TRBV9 and J is TRBJ1-4, with D tentatively TRBD1 (5 bases). Germline V gene sequence: CDR1 SGDLS, CDR2 YYNGEE. The CDR3 runs 16 residues. V lost 2 bases and J 6 bases, leaving 17 bases between the germline ends. The CDR3 region is CASSVTAGGGYEKLFF. CDR3 nucleotides: TGTGCCAGCAGCGTTACTGCCGGCGGGGGTTATGAAAAACTGTTTTTT.

The rearrangement uses TRBV7-2 and TRBJ1-2, with 7 bases identical to TRBD1. The CDR3 is 15 residues long. V was clipped by 5 bases and J by 8 bases; unmatched bases: 14. The V gene's germline CDR1 is SGHTA and CDR2 FQGNSA. The CDR3 reads CASSKLTGFAGGYTF. The CDR3 bases are TGTGCCAGCAGCAAGTTGACAGGGTTTGCGGGCGGCTACACCTTC.

J is TRBJ2-5 and V is TRBV6-5; the D gene is possibly TRBD2 (6 bases). V lost 10 bases and J lost 4, with 16 bases in between. The CDR3 sequence is 13 residues long. Germline V gene sequence: CDR1 MNHEY, CDR2 SVGAGI. The CDR3 protein is CATRRGPRETQYF. The CDR3, as DNA: TGTGCCACCCGGAGGGGCCCCCGAGAGACCCAGTACTTC.

This chain connects TRBV18 to TRBJ2-7, with D tentatively TRBD2 (5 bases). The V end was cut by 4 bases, the J end by 7 bases, with 11 bases between. The germline V gene has CDR1 KGHSH and CDR2 LQKENI. This CDR3 region has 12 residues. Written as DNA, the CDR3 is TGTGCCAGCTCACTTGGCGGGTGGGAGCAGTACTTC. Translating it yields CASSLGGWEQYF.

This clone was counted a single time. The J gene is TRBJ2-7, the V gene TRBV7-9; 8 positions match TRBD2. Per germline, CDR1 SEHNR and CDR2 FQNEAQ (reference sequence). The CDR3 is 15 residues long. After removal of 4 bases from V and 2 bases from J, the junction contained 7 bases not matched to a gene. This CDR3 reads CASSSGGAYTYEQYF. The DNA of the CDR3 is TGTGCCAGCAGCTCGGGAGGGGCTTATACCTACGAGCAGTACTTC.

V is TRBV5-1 and J is TRBJ2-1; TRBD2 might be the D (6 bases). V lost 4 bases, J lost 15 bases, and 20 bases lay in between. Germline loops: CDR1 SGHRS, CDR2 YFSETQ. This CDR3 is built from 13 residues. The CDR3 coding sequence is TGCGCCAGCAGCCTTAGCACCGGGACTGGAGGGTTCTTC. This sequence encodes CASSLSTGTGGFF.

The chain combines TRBV20-1 with TRBJ2-1; D gene ambiguous. CDR3 length equals 11 residues. Germline CDR1 and CDR2: DFQATT and SNEGSKA (reference sequence). V was shortened by 0 bases and J by 6 bases, with 3 bases between the two germline ends. The CDR3 DNA reads as TGCAGTGCTAGAGAGGCCAATGAGCAGTTCTTC. It yields the protein CSAREANEQFF.

V is TRBV6-5 and J is TRBJ2-7; tentatively, D is TRBD1 (6 bases). V shed 8 bases and J shed 2 bases, with 13 bases lying between them. In germline, CDR1 is MNHEY, CDR2 SVGAGI. The CDR3 covers 13 residues. The CDR3 is CASESRTAYEQYF. The CDR3 DNA reads as TGTGCCAGCGAGAGCCGGACAGCCTACGAGCAGTACTTC.

The genes are TRBV5-1 and TRBJ1-6, with 11 bases identical to TRBD1. Germline V CDR1 and CDR2: SGHRS, YFSETQ. The V segment lost 1 base and the J segment 7 bases; nucleotides outside the gene matches: 4. The CDR3 runs to 16 residues. CDR3 nucleotide sequence: TGCGCCAGCAGCTTGTCCGGGACAGGGGGGAATTCACCCCTCCACTTT. This translates into CASSLSGTGGNSPLHF.

The gene calls are TRBV29-1 and TRBJ2-5, with 7 nucleotides matching TRBD1. J lost 4 bases, V lost 6 bases, and 8 bases had no gene match. This CDR3 region has 13 residues. CDR1 and CDR2 (germline): SQVTM, ANQGSEA. CDR3 region: CSVRRQGRETQYF. CDR3 nucleotide sequence: TGCAGCGTCCGACGACAGGGACGAGAGACCCAGTACTTC.

The J gene is TRBJ1-4, the V gene TRBV19; 9 bases match TRBD1. The germline gives CDR1 LNHDA, CDR2 SQIVND (reference sequence). V was pared by 4 bases and J by 3 bases, with 6 bases of the junction left unmatched. This CDR3 contains 16 residues. CDR3 sequence reads: CASSKGQGIANEKLFF. The CDR3 DNA reads TGTGCCAGTAGTAAGGGACAGGGAATAGCTAATGAAAAACTGTTTTTT.

This rearrangement joins TRBV6-1 to TRBJ1-5; no firm D call. The germline CDR1 and CDR2 sequences are MNHNS and SASEGT. The CDR3 is 20 residues long. Between the trimmed V and J ends, which lost 3 bases and 1 base, there was a span of 25 bases. The CDR3 DNA is TGTGCCAGCAGTGAGACCCTCGACGGAAGAGTAGTTTCAAGCAATCAGCCCCAGCATTTT. It translates to CASSETLDGRVVSSNQPQHF.

The chain has TRBV19 and TRBJ1-2; possible D gene TRBD1, 5 bases. V lost 6 bases, J lost 3 bases, and 17 bases lay in between. CDR1 and CDR2 (germline): LNHDA, SQIVND (reference sequence). CDR3 length: 15 residues. The CDR3 nucleotides are TGTGCCAGTAGGCCAGGGACCGGAGCCTACTATGGCTACACCTTC. This translates into CASRPGTGAYYGYTF.

CDR3 protein: CASSVNYGYTF. The CDR3 coding sequence is TGTGCCAGTAGCGTGAACTATGGCTACACCTTC. The genes are TRBV19 and TRBJ1-2, with D unclear. The CDR3 sequence is 11 residues long. CDR1 and CDR2 from the germline V gene are LNHDA and SQIVND (reference sequence). With 6 bases removed from V and 2 bases from J, the gap between germline ends came to 4 bases.

This clone was found once. The chain uses TRBV7-3 and TRBJ1-2; a weak D match, TRBD1 (6 bases). Germline values: CDR1 SGHTA, CDR2 FQGTGA. V was trimmed by 2 bases and J by 8 bases, leaving 12 bases between them. The CDR3 length is 13 residues. CDR3 sequence reads: CASSLFGGRGYTF. CDR3 in DNA: TGTGCCAGCAGCTTATTCGGGGGCAGGGGCTACACCTTC.

This clone was detected only a few times. The rearrangement joins TRBV2 to TRBJ2-7; D is ambiguous. CDR1 and CDR2 from the germline V gene are SNHLY and FYNNEI. The V end was cut by 7 bases, the J end by 7 bases, with 14 bases between. The CDR3 length is 12 residues. CDR3 in amino acids: CASNTILREQYF. The CDR3 region has the DNA TGTGCCAGCAATACAATTCTTAGGGAGCAGTACTTC.

The CDR3 reads CASSFRPGAYQETQYF. The CDR3 region has the DNA TGCGCCAGCAGCTTTAGGCCAGGGGCCTACCAAGAGACCCAGTACTTC. This rearrangement joins TRBV5-1 to TRBJ2-5; a possible D gene is TRBD1 (6 bases). The CDR3 spans 16 residues. The V end lost 2 bases, the J end lost 0 bases, and 14 bases lay between the germline ends. Germline V gene sequence: CDR1 SGHRS, CDR2 YFSETQ.

The chain employs TRBV6-5 and TRBJ2-7, with D hard to call. V was pared by 8 bases and J by 3 bases, with 8 bases between. This CDR3 comprises 11 residues. The germline V gene has CDR1 MNHEY and CDR2 SVGAGI. The CDR3 DNA sequence: TGTGCCAGCGGTACAGTCTACGAGCAGTACTTC. Residues: CASGTVYEQYF.

This rearrangement joins TRBV18 to TRBJ2-1; possibly TRBD2 for D (6 bases). V lost 5 bases to trimming and J lost 7 bases, with 18 bases between them. Germline assignment: CDR1 KGHSH and CDR2 LQKENI. This CDR3 is built from 15 residues. CDR3 DNA: TGTGCCAGCTCAAGCAGATCTAGGGCGGGGAATGAGCAGTTCTTC. Translated: CASSSRSRAGNEQFF.

In this sample, this clone turned up a few times. This chain links TRBV4-1 with TRBJ1-5; 7 bases match TRBD1. V lost 5 bases and J lost 0; bases outside the gene matches: 7. This CDR3 comprises 16 residues. The germline CDR1 and CDR2 sequences are MGHRA and YSYEKL. The CDR3 protein is CASSGQGGGSNQPQHF. The CDR3 DNA reads as TGCGCCAGCAGCGGTCAGGGGGGGGGTAGCAATCAGCCCCAGCATTTT.

The CDR3 nucleotides are TGTGCCAGCTCACCACGGACGAACACTGAAGCTTTCTTT. Its translation: CASSPRTNTEAFF. This chain uses TRBV18 with TRBJ1-1; D call uncertain. The CDR3 runs to 13 residues. CDR1 is KGHSH and CDR2 is LQKENI in the germline V gene. Trimming shortened V by 1 base and J by 1 base, and 4 bases separated the two germline ends. Full variable domain (outside the CDR3, taken from reference TRBV18 and TRBJ1-1): NAGVMQNPRHLVRRRGQEARLRCSPMKGHSHVYWYRQLPEEGLKFMVYLQKENIIDESGMPKERFSAEFPKEGPSILRIQQVVRGDSAAYFCASSPRTNTEAFFGQGTRLTVV.

V gene TRBV18 combines with J gene TRBJ2-7; D gene unclear. In germline, CDR1 is KGHSH, CDR2 LQKENI. Trimming took 6 bases from V and 0 from J, leaving 12 bases between them. CDR3 length: 14 amino acids. CDR3 DNA sequence: TGTGCCAGCTCGTACGACCAAAACTCCTACGAGCAGTACTTC. It yields the protein CASSYDQNSYEQYF.

This chain connects TRBV19 to TRBJ1-2; a possible D gene is TRBD1 (5 bases). Germline values: CDR1 LNHDA, CDR2 SQIVND (reference sequence). Trimming took 5 bases from V and 7 from J, leaving 14 bases between them. This CDR3 has 13 residues. CDR3: CASSSGVRSGYTF. CDR3 in DNA: TGTGCCAGTAGTTCGGGGGTGAGGAGTGGCTACACCTTC.

On this clone itself: The junction shows a germline mismatch at one end, possibly a read error. This specimen includes other DNA sequences encoding the same CDR3. CDR3 sequence (DNA): TGCGCCAGCAGCCACGAAAGGTCTGGCTATGGCTACACTTTC. The encoded protein is CASSHERSGYGYTF. The chain has TRBV5-1 and TRBJ1-2; D not resolved. CDR3 length: 14 amino acids. Per germline, CDR1 SGHRS and CDR2 YFSETQ.

This chain uses TRBV18 with TRBJ2-1; 13 nucleotides align to TRBD2. The CDR3 runs to 15 residues. CDR1 is KGHSH and CDR2 is LQKENI in the germline V gene. V was clipped by 4 bases and J by 5 bases; unmatched bases: 2. CDR3 sequence (DNA): TGTGCCAGCTCACGGGGACTAGCGGGAAACAATGAGCAGTTCTTC. Amino acids: CASSRGLAGNNEQFF.